The 22 T cell receptor beta chains in this list originate from one sample, sequenced in a study of technical replicates of blood from several donors. The assay was immunoSEQ multiplex PCR, and TCRdb's table has in-frame clones only and misses some. The repertoire includes just over 75,000 clones, around 94% of them detected once, and roughly 0.37% sits in the top ten. The sample consisted of T cells isolated from PBMCs. The receptor set was obtained from a human donor in good health.

This chain joins TRBV18 and TRBJ1-5; D gene uncertain. Per germline, CDR1 KGHSH and CDR2 LQKENI. The CDR3 has 15 residues. V dropped 3 bases and J dropped 7 bases, with 16 bases sitting between them. The CDR3 here is CASSPSGRVKQPQHF. The CDR3 coding sequence is TGTGCCAGCTCACCCTCGGGGAGGGTGAAACAGCCCCAGCATTTT.

This chain connects TRBV5-1 to TRBJ2-3; 11 bases are shared with TRBD2. The CDR3 has 17 amino acids. Germline V gene sequence: CDR1 SGHRS, CDR2 YFSETQ. With V trimmed by 0 bases and J by 6 bases, 9 bases remained unmatched. In DNA form, the CDR3 reads TGCGCCAGCAGCTTGGCGGTACTAGCGGGAGTTGAGGATACGCAGTATTTT. Its protein product is CASSLAVLAGVEDTQYF.

This clone came up a few times. The rearrangement links TRBV19 to TRBJ1-5; D is perhaps TRBD1 (5 bases). The CDR3 is 14 amino acids. Trimming removed 5 bases from V and 1 base from J, with 9 bases in between. The germline V gene has CDR1 LNHDA and CDR2 SQIVND (reference sequence). The CDR3 DNA reads as TGTGCCAGTAGTTTATCAGGGAGCAATCAGCCCCAGCATTTT. It yields the protein CASSLSGSNQPQHF.

This clone was seen a handful of times. V gene TRBV7-9 combines with J gene TRBJ1-5; D is unclear. Trimming stripped 2 bases from V and 5 bases from J, with 4 bases between. Germline V lookup: CDR1 SEHNR, CDR2 FQNEAQ (reference sequence). This CDR3 is 12 amino acids long. The CDR3 nucleotides read TGTGCCAGCAGCTTACCCGATCAGCCCCAGCATTTT. Translated: CASSLPDQPQHF.

The V gene is TRBV5-1, the J gene TRBJ2-7; 7 bases are shared with TRBD1. Per germline, CDR1 SGHRS and CDR2 YFSETQ. The CDR3 runs to 16 residues. V shed 0 bases, J shed 0 bases, and the junction held 6 bases outside the gene matches. CDR3 nucleotide sequence: TGCGCCAGCAGCTTGGGTCCGGGACAGCTCTCCTACGAGCAGTACTTC. Its translation: CASSLGPGQLSYEQYF.

V gene TRBV29-1 combines with J gene TRBJ2-7; the D gene is possibly TRBD1 (5 bases). The V end was cut by 6 bases, the J end by 1 base, with 7 bases between. CDR3 length equals 11 residues. Germline V gene data show CDR1 as SQVTM and CDR2 as ANQGSEA. This chain's CDR3 is CSVQESYEQYF. The CDR3, as DNA: TGCAGCGTACAGGAATCCTACGAGCAGTACTTC.

This clone was observed once. This CDR3 reads CASRQGAVSTEAFF. The CDR3 bases are TGTGCCAGTAGACAGGGGGCTGTTAGCACTGAAGCTTTCTTT. The chain combines TRBV19 with TRBJ1-1; 9 positions agree with TRBD1. Trimming at V came to 6 bases and at J to 4 bases, leaving 6 bases not matched to a gene. CDR3 size: 14 residues. CDR1 and CDR2 (germline): LNHDA, SQIVND (reference sequence).

The table lists this clone with a count of one. V gene TRBV5-1 combines with J gene TRBJ1-4; 7 bases agree with TRBD1. Germline V gene data show CDR1 as SGHRS and CDR2 as YFSETQ. Trimming at V came to 4 bases and at J to 6 bases, leaving 6 bases not matched to a gene. The CDR3 loop spans 14 amino acids. The CDR3 nucleotides read TGCGCCAGCAGCGCCACCGGGACAGATGAAAAACTGTTTTTT. This sequence encodes CASSATGTDEKLFF.

The chain joins TRBV6-5 to TRBJ2-7, with D perhaps matching TRBD2 (6 bases). Germline V CDR1 and CDR2: MNHEY, SVGAGI. This CDR3 has 14 amino acids. V was pared by 5 bases and J by 3 bases, with 14 bases between. The CDR3 bases are TGTGCCAGCAGTAAAGGACGGGGACTCTACGAGCAGTACTTC. Its protein is CASSKGRGLYEQYF.

The V call is TRBV19, the J call TRBJ1-2; D remains unclear. The CDR3 runs 12 residues. The germline gives CDR1 LNHDA, CDR2 SQIVND (reference sequence). Trimming left V 3 bases short and J 5 bases short, with 7 bases between. CDR3 protein: CASSMEYYGYTF. The CDR3 coding sequence is TGTGCCAGTAGTATGGAGTATTATGGCTACACCTTC.

The chain recombines TRBV9 with TRBJ2-1, with 7 bases lining up with TRBD2. V lost 2 bases to trimming and J lost 0 bases; unmatched junction nucleotides: 8. The CDR3 is 17 amino acids. CDR1 and CDR2 from the germline V gene are SGDLS and YYNGEE. This CDR3 is CASSVDKAGRSYNEQFF. CDR3 coding DNA: TGTGCCAGCAGCGTTGATAAAGCGGGACGCTCCTACAATGAGCAGTTCTTC.

In this sample, this clone turned up a few times. The chain has TRBV6-1 and TRBJ1-2; D is ambiguous. Trimming took off 2 bases at V and 3 bases at J, with 10 bases between the two ends. The germline gives CDR1 MNHNS, CDR2 SASEGT. CDR3 length equals 14 residues. The CDR3 loop reads CASSEWGGDYGYTF. The CDR3 DNA is TGTGCCAGCAGTGAATGGGGAGGTGACTATGGCTACACCTTC.

CDR3 coding DNA: TGTGCCTGGAGCTTGGCCCTAGCGGACTACGAGCAGTACTTC. Translation: CAWSLALADYEQYF. The chain recombines TRBV30 with TRBJ2-7; 7 nucleotides line up with TRBD2. Germline CDR1 reads GTSNPN; CDR2 reads SVGIG (reference sequence). J gave up 3 bases and V 3 bases, and 8 bases lay outside the gene matches. This CDR3 region has 14 residues.

The chain carries TRBV19 and TRBJ1-1; D gene uncertain. The CDR3 runs 14 residues. V shed 8 bases and J shed 0 bases, with 13 bases lying between them. The germline V gene encodes CDR1 LNHDA and CDR2 SQIVND (reference sequence). The CDR3 region is CASLKEGMNTEAFF. The CDR3 DNA reads TGTGCCAGTCTGAAGGAGGGAATGAACACTGAAGCTTTCTTT.

The chain has TRBV7-9 and TRBJ2-1; 7 nucleotides line up with TRBD2. In germline, CDR1 is SEHNR, CDR2 FQNEAQ (reference sequence). There are 16 residues in the CDR3. The V segment lost 3 bases and the J segment 8 bases; nucleotides outside the gene matches: 13. The CDR3 DNA reads as TGTGCCAGCAGCTTTATACCGGGACTAAGCTTCGATGAGCAGTTCTTC. It is translated as CASSFIPGLSFDEQFF. The full variable domain, with the rest looked up from reference TRBV7-9 and TRBJ2-1, is DTGVSQNPRHKITKRGQNVTFRCDPISEHNRLYWYRQTLGQGPEFLTYFQNEAQLEKSRLLSDRFSAERPKGSFSTLEIQRTEQGDSAMYLCASSFIPGLSFDEQFFGPGTRLTVL.

The V and J genes are TRBV27 and TRBJ1-2; 7 bases are shared with TRBD1. Germline CDR1 and CDR2: MNHEY and SMNVEV (reference sequence). The CDR3 is 14 residues long. Germline trimming cut 2 bases from V and 3 bases from J; bases unmatched to any gene: 3. CDR3 sequence: CASSLRGLDYGYTF. The DNA for the CDR3 is TGTGCCAGCAGTTTAAGGGGGCTGGACTATGGCTACACCTTC.

The V and J genes are TRBV13 and TRBJ2-7, with TRBD1 as a possible D gene (6 bases). V lost 5 bases and J 6 bases, leaving 14 bases between the germline ends. The germline gives CDR1 PRHDT, CDR2 FYEKMQ (reference sequence). The CDR3 covers 13 residues. The CDR3 nucleotides are TGTGCCAGCAGCCACACCGGACAGACCGAGCAGTACTTC. Translation: CASSHTGQTEQYF.

In regard to this clone: The same CDR3 also results from other DNA sequences found in this sample. The chain links TRBV27 to TRBJ1-1, with 7 positions matching TRBD1. Germline CDR1 and CDR2: MNHEY and SMNVEV (reference sequence). The CDR3 extends over 14 amino acids. V gave up 0 bases and J gave up 5 bases; unmatched junction bases: 3. The CDR3 loop is CASSLSGGGTEAFF. DNA for the CDR3: TGTGCCAGCAGTTTATCAGGGGGCGGTACTGAAGCTTTCTTT.

The J gene is TRBJ2-6, the V gene TRBV28; tentative D call: TRBD1 (6 bases). Per the germline V gene, CDR1 is MDHEN and CDR2 is SYDVKM. Trimming pared 3 bases from V and 0 bases from J, leaving 21 bases between. The length of the CDR3 is 20 residues. The CDR3 DNA is TGTGCCAGCAGTTTTAAATTGTATGGGACAAGATCCTCTGGGGCCAACGTCCTGACTTTC. It yields the protein CASSFKLYGTRSSGANVLTF.

The chain joins TRBV7-8 to TRBJ2-7; D gene ambiguous. V lost 1 base and J lost 1, with 5 bases in between. The germline gives CDR1 SGHVS, CDR2 FQNEAQ. The CDR3 covers 13 residues. The CDR3 bases are TGTGCCAGCAGCTTAGACACGTCCTACGAGCAGTACTTC. The encoded protein is CASSLDTSYEQYF.

This clone has more than one count but fewer than ten. The chain has TRBV5-8 and TRBJ1-5, with 7 bases matching TRBD1. The CDR3 extends over 14 amino acids. Trimming took 4 bases from V and 5 from J; bases not matched to a gene: 6. The germline CDR1 and CDR2 sequences are SGHTS and YDEGEE. This CDR3 is CASSPRQGYQPQHF. For the CDR3, the DNA is TGTGCCAGCAGCCCCCGACAGGGATATCAGCCCCAGCATTTT.

J is TRBJ1-1 and V is TRBV10-3; 7 bases fit TRBD1. V lost 9 bases to trimming and J lost 0 bases; unmatched junction nucleotides: 10. CDR1 and CDR2 (germline): ENHRY, SYGVKD. This CDR3 comprises 15 residues. This chain's CDR3 is CAISFARGVNTEAFF. The DNA for the CDR3 is TGTGCCATTTCTTTCGCCAGGGGGGTGAACACTGAAGCTTTCTTT.